This entry features one T cell receptor (beta chain) sequence. This CDR3 spans 13 amino acids. CDR1 and CDR2 (germline): MGHRA, YSYEKL. V was trimmed by 5 bases and J by 1 base, leaving 9 bases between them. Clones were sequenced by immunoSEQ multiplex PCR, and TCRdb holds only the in-frame ones, with some missing. The table lists about 30,000 clones, roughly nine tenths of them singletons. This sample stems from a study of OX40 agonist ivuxolimab in advanced cancers. Study overall: With a range of roughly 20 to 80, age averaged approximately 60 years, and more than 75% were male. It was permissible to have had prior anti-PD-1, anti-PD-L1 or anti-CTLA-4 therapy, and under 45% had some.

This clonotype was obtained from an adult with an advanced solid tumor such as melanoma, head and neck, liver or kidney cancer. The sample here was CD4+ or CD8+ T cells sorted from blood, taken in a trial of the OX40 agonist ivuxolimab. This chain connects TRBV4-1 to TRBJ2-7; possibly TRBD1 for D (5 bases). The CDR3 is CASSWAGSYEQYF. The CDR3, as DNA: TGCGCCAGCAGCTGGGCAGGGTCCTACGAGCAGTACTTC.